The TCR beta chain described here comes from a study of blood T cells in healthy people across ages. Per the germline V gene, CDR1 is MDHEN and CDR2 is SYDVKM. CDR3 size: 13 residues. V lost 6 bases, J lost 5 bases, and 13 bases lay in between. A few counts support this clonotype. The second PCR ran roughly 7 to 11 cycles with a sample-barcoded 5' primer and J-beta primers. TCRdb passed the 5' RACE reads through MiXCR, listing each CDR3 protein once. The repertoire includes under 1 million distinct CDR3 sequences, under 55% of them detected once, and around 21% sits in the top ten. The sequenced material came from blood. This TCR came from a man between 60 and 75 years old in good health. J is TRBJ2-5 and V is TRBV28; D gene uncertain. The CDR3 DNA reads as TGTGCCAGCAGCCCTTATTTTGGGGAGACCCAGTACTTC. Translation gives CASSPYFGETQYF.